This T cell receptor (beta chain) appears in the sequencing data of a study of blood T cell repertoires in COVID-19. Looking at the study overall: Acute-phase and convalescent COVID-19 samples originated in the United States, Italy and Spain. Sample material is recorded as cDNA or gDNA derived from T cells, B-cell-depleted T cells, or PBMCs.

J was trimmed by 6 bases and V by 4 bases; bases with no gene match: 20. From germline, CDR1 is SNHLY and CDR2 FYNNEI. The CDR3 consists of 19 residues. The authors' processing: The authors estimated nucleated cell counts from reference gene primer amplification. Sequenced by immunoSEQ multiplex PCR; TCRdb stores in-frame clones only, minus some. The D gene and trimming were derived from the DNA, and the V and J assignments and clone size from that table. This table holds just over 300,000 clones, about 85% found once. This chain connects TRBV2 to TRBJ2-5, with 10 nucleotides matching TRBD2. This sequence originates from a man younger than 35 with active or convalescent COVID-19. The sequenced material came from peripheral blood. CDR3 nucleotide sequence: TGTGCCAGCAGTGGTCCTAGCGGGGGTCCCAATAGCGGTCGTCAGACCCAGTACTTC. It yields the protein CASSGPSGGPNSGRQTQYF.